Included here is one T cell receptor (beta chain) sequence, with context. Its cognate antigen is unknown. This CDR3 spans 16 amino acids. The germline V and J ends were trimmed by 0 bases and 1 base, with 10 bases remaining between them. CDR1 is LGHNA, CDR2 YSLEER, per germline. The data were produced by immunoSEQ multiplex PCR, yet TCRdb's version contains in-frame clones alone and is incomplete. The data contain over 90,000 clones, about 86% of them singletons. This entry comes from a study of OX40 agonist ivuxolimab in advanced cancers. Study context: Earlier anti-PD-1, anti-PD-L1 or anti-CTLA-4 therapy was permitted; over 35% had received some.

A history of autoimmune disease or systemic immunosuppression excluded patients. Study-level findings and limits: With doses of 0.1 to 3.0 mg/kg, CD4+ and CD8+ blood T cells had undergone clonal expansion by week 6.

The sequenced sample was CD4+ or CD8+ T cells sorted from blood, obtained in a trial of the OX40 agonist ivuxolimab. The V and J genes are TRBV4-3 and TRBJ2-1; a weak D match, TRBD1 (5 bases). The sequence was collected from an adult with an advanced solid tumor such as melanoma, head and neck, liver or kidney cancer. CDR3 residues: CASSQDRGSSYNEQFF. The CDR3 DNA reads TGCGCCAGCAGCCAAGATAGGGGTAGTTCCTACAATGAGCAGTTCTTC.